The clone carrying this T cell receptor (beta chain) came up a few times. The antigen remains unidentified. The sample is drawn from a study of T-cell reconstitution after alpha-beta-depleted transplantation in children. The study, taken as a whole, reports: There were reportedly several hundred expanded graft clones from which alpha-beta T cells came about two months after transplant.

Germline lookup yields CDR1 SGDLS and CDR2 YYNGEE. With V trimmed by 0 bases and J by 7 bases, 7 bases remained unmatched. The CDR3 covers 16 residues. Preparation of the TCRbeta library involved a method that used unique molecular identifiers. TCRdb re-called the PCR reads with MiXCR, one entry per CDR3 protein. Of under 150,000 distinct CDR3 sequences listed, about 9.6% are singletons. The material was PBMCs, mostly from graft donor cells, obtained 180 days after TCRalphabeta/CD19-depleted stem cell transplant. The chain couples TRBV9 to TRBJ2-1; 10 nucleotides align to TRBD2. The clonotype was recovered from a girl under three years old who had a stem cell transplant for combined immunodeficiency, so the T cells may come from the graft donor. CDR3 residues: CASSVDQAGGPNEQFF. DNA for the CDR3: TGTGCCAGCAGCGTAGATCAAGCGGGAGGGCCTAATGAGCAGTTCTTC.